Sequencing of this TCR beta chain was carried out in a study of neurological immune-mediated disorders (dated by TCRdb to the late 2010s). With regard to the full study: Peripheral blood TCR-beta repertoires from patients with HTLV-I-associated myelopathy (HAM/TSP), patients with multiple sclerosis, and healthy controls were compared in the study using UMI-based sequencing. Longitudinal HAM/TSP donors and healthy donors each had 3 time-points at intervals of about 3-45 months. The cohort included roughly 71 subjects: some 15 with HAM/TSP, approximately 35 with multiple sclerosis, and around 20 healthy controls. The approximately 110 TCR-beta libraries included longitudinal samples, technical triplicates and paired sorted CD4+ and CD8+ T-cell subsets alongside PBMC samples. Results the study describes overall, beyond this receptor: TCR clonal expansion was highest in HAM/TSP patients and lowest in MS patients, with MS patients falling below even healthy controls. Expanded clones from different subjects shared no identical CDR3 amino acid sequences, which suggests that TCR-beta repertoires were private in all groups.

cDNA synthesis used template-switch 5'RACE with a primer carrying a 10-nucleotide random unique molecular identifier tagging each TCR transcript. Every sequencing run yielded over 170 million TCR-beta sequences covering 15-18 subjects. Total RNA was extracted with the RNeasy kit. TCR-beta VDJ regions were amplified with primers for the TCR constant region and the 5'RACE anchor, using the KAPA Real-time Library Amplification kit. A first PCR added sample indexes and Illumina adaptors, after which a second PCR increased the library yield. The roughly 650 bp TCR product was size-selected on a 2% E-gel SizeSelection system after Ampure bead purification. Before pooling, library quality was checked on a Bioanalyzer, concentration was measured with Qubit, and libraries were quantified with the Kapa Library Quantification kit. Libraries were sequenced paired-end 2 x 150 bp on an Illumina HiSeq 2500. To increase sequence diversity, 25-30% phiX was spiked into each library pool. For the original study's pipeline: The quality-filtered reads were processed with the UMI-based MiGEC pipeline, whose error correction step removed more than 75% of the raw TCR sequences. VDJ genes were aligned to IMGT germline references, and clonotypes were defined by unique CDR3 amino acid sequence plus V-J genes. Clonal expansion, Shannon diversity, and CDR3 relatedness (CalcPairwiseDistances, ClusterSamples) were evaluated with VDJtools, and phylogenetic trees were built with CLCbio workbench. Clones with at least 8 unique UMIs were defined as expanded, with this threshold being based on coefficient-of-variation modelling across technical triplicates. TCRdb reanalyzed the raw reads on its own, using fastp at Q25 for trimming and MiXCR for clone calling, and kept in-frame beta chains. Each entry is one CDR3 protein sequence, shown with its most common DNA and genes. Here the V and J calls rest on TCRdb's processing, not on the authors' analysis. This sample holds about 66,000 distinct CDR3 sequences; roughly 10% were observed only once. The ten largest clones take up under 15% of the sample.

The time point label on this specimen signifies: longitudinal time-point 2. The healthy controls were volunteers from blood banks in Maryland, USA. Unsorted PBMC libraries were generated from 2 million PBMCs stored in RNAlater at -80 °C until RNA extraction. Peripheral blood was subjected to Ficoll-Hypaque density gradient centrifugation to isolate PBMCs, which were then cryopreserved in liquid nitrogen. This clonotype was seen at least ten times. This clone's antigen is unknown. Qualities for individual bases were not recorded, and no much larger clone is one base off. The CDR3 spans 16 residues, from the cysteine through the phenylalanine. Solely the CDR3 DNA is kept, with 48 bases framed from the first base. At the junction V is shortened by 1 base and J by 2 bases, with 13 bases in between. CDR1 and CDR2, per the germline V gene, are SGHVS and FNYEAQ.

Sequencing was done on a sample of PBMCs. The clonotype originates from a man between 25 and 39 years old in good health. The V and J segments used are TRBV7-6 and TRBJ2-3; the D segment could be TRBD2, given 6 matching bases. The CDR3 reads CASSLGVSGNTDTQYF. The nucleotide sequence reads TGTGCCAGCAGCTTAGGGGTTAGCGGAAACACAGATACGCAGTATTTT. The CDR3, completed at both ends by the reference TRBV7-6 and TRBJ2-3 genes, gives the full variable domain GAGVSQSPRYKVTKRGQDVALRCDPISGHVSLYWYRQALGQGPEFLTYFNYEAQQDKSGLPNDRFSAERPEGSISTLTIQRTEQRDSAMYRCASSLGVSGNTDTQYFGPGTRLTVL.